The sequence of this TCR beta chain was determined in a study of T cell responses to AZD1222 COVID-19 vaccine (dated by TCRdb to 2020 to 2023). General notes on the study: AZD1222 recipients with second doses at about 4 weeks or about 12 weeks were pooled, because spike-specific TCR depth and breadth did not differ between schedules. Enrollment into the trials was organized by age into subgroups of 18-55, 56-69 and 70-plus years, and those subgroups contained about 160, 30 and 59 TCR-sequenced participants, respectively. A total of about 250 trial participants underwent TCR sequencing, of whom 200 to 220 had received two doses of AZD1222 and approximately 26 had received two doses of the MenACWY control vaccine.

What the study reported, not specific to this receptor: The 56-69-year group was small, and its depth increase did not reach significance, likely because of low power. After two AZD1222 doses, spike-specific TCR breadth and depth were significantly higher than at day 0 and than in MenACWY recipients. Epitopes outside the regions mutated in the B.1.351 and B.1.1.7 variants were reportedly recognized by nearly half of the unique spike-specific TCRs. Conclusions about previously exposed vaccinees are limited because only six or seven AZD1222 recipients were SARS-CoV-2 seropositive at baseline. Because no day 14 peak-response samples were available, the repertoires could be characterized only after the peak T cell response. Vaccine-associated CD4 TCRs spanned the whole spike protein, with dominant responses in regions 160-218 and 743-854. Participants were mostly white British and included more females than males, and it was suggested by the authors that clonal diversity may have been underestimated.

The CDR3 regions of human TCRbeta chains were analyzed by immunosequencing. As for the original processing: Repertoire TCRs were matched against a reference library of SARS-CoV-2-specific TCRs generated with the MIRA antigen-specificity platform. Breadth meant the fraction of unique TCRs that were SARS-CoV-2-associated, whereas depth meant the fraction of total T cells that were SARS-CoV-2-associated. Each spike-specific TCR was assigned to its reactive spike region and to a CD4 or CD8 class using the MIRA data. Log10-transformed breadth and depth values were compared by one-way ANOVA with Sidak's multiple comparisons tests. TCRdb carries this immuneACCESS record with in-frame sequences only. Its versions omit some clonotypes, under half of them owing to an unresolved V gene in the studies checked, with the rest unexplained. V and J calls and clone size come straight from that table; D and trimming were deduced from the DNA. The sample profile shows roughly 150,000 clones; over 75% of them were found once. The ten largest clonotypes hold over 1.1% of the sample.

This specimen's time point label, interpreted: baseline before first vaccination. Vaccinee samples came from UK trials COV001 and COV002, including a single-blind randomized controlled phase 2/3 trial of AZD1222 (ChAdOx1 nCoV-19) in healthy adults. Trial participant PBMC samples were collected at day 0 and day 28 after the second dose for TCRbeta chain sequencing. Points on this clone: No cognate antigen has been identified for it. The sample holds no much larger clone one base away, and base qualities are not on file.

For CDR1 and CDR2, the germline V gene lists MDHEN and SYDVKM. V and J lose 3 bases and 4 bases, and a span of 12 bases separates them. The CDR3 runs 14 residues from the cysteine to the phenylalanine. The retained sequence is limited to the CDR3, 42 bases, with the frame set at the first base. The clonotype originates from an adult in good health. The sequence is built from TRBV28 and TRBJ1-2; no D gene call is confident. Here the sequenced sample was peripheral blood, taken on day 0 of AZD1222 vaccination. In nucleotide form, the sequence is TGTGCCAGCAGTTTCCCCCCTTCGGGCTATGGCTACACCTTC. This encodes CASSFPPSGYGYTF.